The rows below give T cell receptor beta chains drawn from one sample of a study of T cells in Graves' hyperthyroidism and ophthalmopathy. TCRdb itself ran the multiplex PCR reads through MiXCR, one entry per CDR3 protein. The data contain roughly 500,000 distinct CDR3 sequences, roughly 46% of them singletons. Sequenced: peripheral blood or thyroid tissue (not recorded which). These receptors were obtained from an adult woman with Graves' disease, either hyperthyroidism or ophthalmopathy (not recorded which). CDR3s include the opening cysteine and the closing phenylalanine or tryptophan. The D gene is left open where the match is weak. Rows may omit the clone size; those that give it use once, few, many or a size class.

V	size	D	J	CDR3	DNA
TRBV10-1	-	-	TRBJ1-1	CASSDNVNTEAFF	TGCGCCAGCAGTGACAATGTGAACACTGAAGCTTTCTTT
TRBV7-8	-	-	TRBJ1-1	CASSSRNVPNEAFF	TGTGCCAGCAGCAGTAGGAACGTACCGAATGAAGCTTTCTTT
TRBV19	-	-	TRBJ2-5	CASSIRGYQETQYF	TGTGCCAGTAGTATTCGGGGGTACCAAGAGACCCAGTACTTC
TRBV5-1	many	-	TRBJ1-2	CASSPDTYGYTF	TGCGCCAGCAGCCCCGACACCTATGGCTACACCTTC
TRBV11-1	-	TRBD1	TRBJ1-5	CASSTATGGRQPQHF	TGTGCCAGCAGCACCGCGACAGGGGGAAGGCAGCCCCAGCATTTT
TRBV7-9	many	-	TRBJ2-2	CASRTSTGELFF	TGTGCCAGCAGGACGAGCACCGGGGAGCTGTTTTTT
TRBV6-5	-	-	TRBJ2-5	CASSYAGLGGETQYF	TGTGCCAGCAGTTACGCAGGACTGGGTGGCGAGACCCAGTACTTC
TRBV7-2	-	-	TRBJ1-2	CASSQDPGTGYTF	TGCGCCAGCAGCCAAGATCCAGGGACTGGCTACACCTTC
TRBV2	once	-	TRBJ1-2	CASLRQRLAGNYGYTF	TGTGCCAGCCTCAGGCAGAGACTAGCGGGAAACTATGGCTACACCTTC
TRBV11-2	few	-	TRBJ2-7	CASSLNGPQYEQYF	TGTGCCAGCAGCTTAAATGGCCCCCAGTACGAGCAGTACTTC
TRBV28	-	TRBD2	TRBJ2-2	CASSQSGSGTGELFF	TGTGCCAGCAGCCAGAGCGGGAGCGGCACCGGGGAGCTGTTTTTT
TRBV7-2	many	-	TRBJ1-2	CSRIYGYTF	TGTAGCAGGATATATGGCTACACCTTC
TRBV15	many	-	TRBJ1-5	CATSRDAGQGRQPQHF	TGTGCCACCAGCAGAGATGCAGGGCAGGGTAGGCAGCCCCAGCATTTT
TRBV19	many	-	TRBJ1-5	CASTPSSVSNQPQHF	TGTGCCAGTACCCCATCCTCAGTGAGCAATCAGCCCCAGCATTTT
TRBV3-1	many	-	TRBJ1-2	CASSQDPGANYGYTF	TGTGCCAGCAGCCAAGATCCAGGGGCGAACTATGGCTACACCTTC
TRBV27	many	-	TRBJ1-5	CASSLAGIGNQPQHF	TGTGCCAGCAGTTTGGCGGGGATTGGCAATCAGCCCCAGCATTTT
TRBV7-2	-	-	TRBJ2-7	CASTGPAQAYEQYF	TGTGCCAGCACCGGGCCGGCCCAAGCCTACGAGCAGTACTTC
TRBV11-1	-	TRBD1	TRBJ2-3	CASSSGQAQDVDTQYF	TGTGCCAGCAGCTCGGGACAGGCCCAGGACGTAGATACGCAGTATTTT
TRBV7-9	many	-	TRBJ1-1	CASSLSTLNTEAFF	TGTGCCAGCAGCTTAAGTACCTTGAACACTGAAGCTTTCTTT
TRBV6-5	many	-	TRBJ2-7	CASSVGDEGNYEQYF	TGTGCCAGCAGTGTGGGGGATGAGGGGAACTACGAGCAGTACTTC
TRBV10-3	-	TRBD1	TRBJ2-7	CAISEPRDRASYEQYF	TGTGCCATCAGTGAGCCCCGAGACAGGGCGTCCTACGAGCAGTACTTC
TRBV10-3	-	-	TRBJ2-5	CAISEGGMRRRETQYF	TGTGCCATCAGTGAGGGGGGGATGCGGAGGAGAGAGACCCAGTACTTC
TRBV20-1	-	-	TRBJ1-2	CSARTGYGNTF	TGCAGTGCTAGGACAGGCTATGGCAACACCTTC
TRBV7-3	-	-	TRBJ2-5	CASSPPEGGRETQYF	TGTGCCAGCAGCCCACCAGAGGGGGGGCGAGAGACCCAGTACTTC
TRBV7-9	many	-	TRBJ2-6	CATSGDSGANVLTF	TGTGCCACCAGCGGTGACTCTGGGGCCAACGTCCTGACTTTC
TRBV25-1	-	-	TRBJ1-6	CARDPRQAPFGYNSPLHF	TGTGCTAGAGATCCGAGACAGGCCCCATTCGGCTATAATTCACCCCTCCACTTT
TRBV28	-	-	TRBJ1-1	CAGTQPGHLQGGTEAFF	TGTGCCGGCACTCAACCGGGACATCTTCAAGGGGGCACTGAAGCTTTCTTT
TRBV11-2	-	TRBD2	TRBJ2-5	CASSGTSGSLYQETQYF	TGTGCCAGCTCCGGGACTAGCGGGAGTTTATACCAAGAGACCCAGTACTTC
TRBV10-3	-	-	TRBJ1-4	CAISGGTRNGKLFF	TGTGCCATCAGTGGGGGGACAAGGAATGGAAAACTGTTTTTT
TRBV7-9	many	-	TRBJ1-2	CASSLGQGTYYGYTF	TGTGCCAGCAGCTTAGGGCAGGGCACCTACTATGGCTACACCTTC
TRBV5-5	-	-	TRBJ2-7	CASIPTGEPYEQYF	TGTGCCAGCATCCCTACCGGGGAACCCTACGAGCAGTACTTC
TRBV7-9	many	TRBD1	TRBJ2-6	CASSFGTGDSGANVLTF	TGTGCCAGCAGCTTTGGGACAGGCGACTCTGGGGCCAACGTCCTGACTTTC
TRBV15	-	TRBD1	TRBJ2-2	CATRTGHERDRELFF	TGTGCCACCAGGACAGGGCACGAACGTGACAGGGAGCTGTTTTTT
TRBV7-2	few	-	TRBJ2-7	CASSLGPGPLSYEQYF	TGTGCCAGCAGCTTAGGTCCAGGGCCCCTCTCCTACGAGCAGTACTTC
TRBV7-3	once	TRBD1	TRBJ1-2	CASIDRASGYTF	TGTGCCAGCATCGACAGGGCAAGTGGCTACACCTTC